This T cell receptor beta chain was obtained from a study of ipilimumab plus nivolumab after autologous stem cell transplantation. For the study at large: Myeloma patients were high-risk transplant-naive or relapsed within 3 years of first autologous transplant.

Details on this clone: Its target is unknown.

Profiled with immunoSEQ multiplex PCR; TCRdb holds only in-frame clones, not every one. The sample holds about 1,500 clones; about 89% are singletons and the top ten take about 21%. Patients got ipilimumab 1 mg/kg beginning 14 to 28 days post-transplant. Broader study findings: The authors say TCR, Treg and microbiome findings warrant further study.

This CDR3 contains 11 residues. Germline V gene sequence: CDR1 DFQATT, CDR2 SNEGSKA (reference sequence). Trimming stripped 6 bases from V and 1 base from J, with 6 bases between. The specimen was PBMCs, collected in a trial of ipilimumab plus nivolumab as post-transplant consolidation. This clonotype was sampled from a male donor with multiple myeloma. The rearrangement links TRBV20-1 to TRBJ2-5; no definite D call. The CDR3 region is CSARPQETQYF. CDR3 nucleotides: TGCAGTGCCCGCCCCCAAGAGACCCAGTACTTC.